The next 25 T cell receptor beta chains were all read from a single sample in a study of shared clonotypes between healthy human individuals. TCRdb's copy holds only in-frame clones and misses some; the assay was immunoSEQ multiplex PCR. The sample includes some 2,000,000 clones, more than 90% of them seen just once. The sequenced sample was naive CD4+ T cells sorted from blood. Specified subset: CD45RA+ positively selected. Every receptor here comes from a man between 18 and 35 years old in good health.

This clone appeared once. This sequence joins TRBV7-2 and TRBJ2-5; possible D gene TRBD1, 6 bases. This CDR3 contains 12 residues. The V gene's germline CDR1 is SGHTA and CDR2 FQGNSA. Trimming removed 5 bases at V and 3 bases at J, with 7 bases between. Here the CDR3 DNA reads TGTGCCAGCAGCGCAGGGGAAGAGACCCAGTACTTC. Translating gives CASSAGEETQYF.

This clone has only one observation. CDR3 in amino acids: CASSSPGQGGHQPQHF. In DNA form, the CDR3 reads TGTGCCAGCAGTTCACCGGGACAGGGAGGCCATCAGCCCCAGCATTTT. This sequence joins TRBV28 and TRBJ1-5; 9 bases map to TRBD1. CDR3 length equals 16 residues. Germline trimming cut 4 bases from V and 5 bases from J; bases unmatched to any gene: 9. CDR1 is MDHEN, CDR2 SYDVKM, per germline.

The chain joins TRBV30 to TRBJ2-3; a weak D match, TRBD2 (6 bases). The germline V and J ends were trimmed by 4 bases and 2 bases, with 13 bases remaining between them. The CDR3 extends over 14 amino acids. Germline lookup yields CDR1 GTSNPN and CDR2 SVGIG (reference sequence). The CDR3 sequence: CAWTLGDFTDTQYF. CDR3 DNA: TGTGCCTGGACACTCGGGGACTTCACAGATACGCAGTATTTT.

This chain links TRBV5-7 with TRBJ2-7; 11 positions match TRBD2. TRBV5-7 is marked as an open reading frame, function uncertain. The CDR3 contains 14 residues. J was trimmed by 6 bases and V by 5 bases; bases with no gene match: 7. CDR3 in DNA: TGTGCCAGCAGTTGTAGCGGGGGGGCCTCCGAGCAGTACTTC. Protein product: CASSCSGGASEQYF.

A remark on this clone: The sample carries other DNA sequences with the same CDR3. This sequence joins TRBV18 and TRBJ1-3; TRBD1 might be the D (5 bases). The V gene's germline CDR1 is KGHSH and CDR2 LQKENI. The CDR3 extends over 15 amino acids. V was trimmed by 3 bases and J by 0 bases, leaving 9 bases between them. CDR3 nucleotides: TGTGCCAGCTCACCTACAGGAGACTCTGGAAACACCATATATTTT. Protein: CASSPTGDSGNTIYF.

The genes are TRBV5-5 and TRBJ1-5; D unclear. The CDR3 loop spans 14 amino acids. V was trimmed by 3 bases and J by 0 bases, leaving 7 bases between them. Germline CDR1 is SGHKS and CDR2 is YYEKEE (reference sequence). The CDR3: CASSSGSSNQPQHF. DNA for the CDR3: TGTGCCAGCAGCTCCGGGAGTAGCAATCAGCCCCAGCATTTT. Variable domain in full (rest from reference TRBV5-5 and TRBJ1-5): DAGVTQSPTHLIKTRGQQVTLRCSPISGHKSVSWYQQVLGQGPQFIFQYYEKEERGRGNFPDRFSARQFPNYSSELNVNALLLGDSALYLCASSSGSSNQPQHFGDGTRLSIL.

The V and J genes are TRBV18 and TRBJ1-1; maybe TRBD1 (5 bases). This CDR3 is built from 14 residues. CDR1 is KGHSH and CDR2 is LQKENI in the germline V gene. Deletions cut 2 bases from V and 4 bases from J, with 11 bases between. The CDR3 protein is CASSPNPDSTEAFF. CDR3 DNA: TGTGCCAGCTCACCAAACCCTGACAGCACTGAAGCTTTCTTT.

The chain carries TRBV6-6 and TRBJ1-1; the match to TRBD1 covers 9 bases. This CDR3 has 12 residues. V lost 2 bases, J lost 11 bases, and 3 bases stayed unmatched. Germline CDR1 and CDR2: MNHNY and SVGAGI (reference sequence). CDR3 in amino acids: CASSYGTGRAFF. CDR3 DNA: TGTGCCAGCAGTTACGGGACAGGGCGGGCTTTCTTT.

The chain couples TRBV2 to TRBJ2-2; D is undetermined. Trimming took off 7 bases at V and 4 bases at J, with 16 bases between the two ends. Germline loops: CDR1 SNHLY, CDR2 FYNNEI. This CDR3 spans 15 amino acids. For the CDR3, the DNA is TGTGCCAGCACTAATCGAGACTGGGGCACCGGGGAGCTGTTTTTT. The encoded protein is CASTNRDWGTGELFF.

A remark on this clone: Other DNA sequences of this sample code for an identical CDR3. V gene TRBV6-6 combines with J gene TRBJ2-7, with TRBD1 matching over 7 bases. Trimming took 4 bases from V and 2 from J; bases not matched to a gene: 2. CDR1 is MNHNY, CDR2 SVGAGI, per germline (reference sequence). The CDR3 extends over 13 amino acids. As DNA, the CDR3 is TGTGCCAGCAGTTTGACAGGGACCTACGAGCAGTACTTC. Translated: CASSLTGTYEQYF.

The V call is TRBV10-3, the J call TRBJ2-7; perhaps TRBD2 as D (6 bases). Germline lookup yields CDR1 ENHRY and CDR2 SYGVKD. V lost 2 bases and J 0 bases, leaving 11 bases between the germline ends. The CDR3 has 15 amino acids. The CDR3 loop reads CAISEMAGNSYEQYF. CDR3 DNA: TGTGCCATCAGTGAGATGGCGGGGAACTCCTACGAGCAGTACTTC.

This clone appeared a single time. This chain joins TRBV11-2 and TRBJ1-1; D is uncertain. Trimming removed 0 bases from V and 4 bases from J, with 6 bases in between. The germline V gene has CDR1 SGHAT and CDR2 FQNNGV. The CDR3 spans 13 residues. This chain's CDR3 is CASSLEGFTEAFF. The CDR3 bases are TGTGCCAGCAGCTTAGAAGGGTTCACTGAAGCTTTCTTT. The complete variable domain, with remaining parts taken from reference TRBV11-2 and TRBJ1-1, reads EAGVAQSPRYKIIEKRQSVAFWCNPISGHATLYWYQQILGQGPKLLIQFQNNGVVDDSQLPKDRFSAERLKGVDSTLKIQPAKLEDSAVYLCASSLEGFTEAFFGQGTRLTVV.

This sequence joins TRBV19 and TRBJ1-2; 7 nucleotides align to TRBD1. CDR1 and CDR2 from the germline V gene are LNHDA and SQIVND (reference sequence). V shed 3 bases and J 2 bases; nucleotides not matched to a gene: 6. There are 15 residues in the CDR3. The CDR3 here is CASSISTGMNYGYTF. CDR3 DNA sequence: TGTGCCAGTAGTATCTCGACAGGGATGAACTATGGCTACACCTTC.

This chain links TRBV28 with TRBJ1-5, with 7 nucleotides matching TRBD1. The CDR3 contains 14 residues. Germline trimming cut 5 bases from V and 6 bases from J; bases unmatched to any gene: 7. Looked up from germline, CDR1 is MDHEN and CDR2 is SYDVKM. CDR3 in amino acids: CASSRQGNAQPQHF. The CDR3 DNA sequence: TGTGCCAGCAGTAGACAGGGCAATGCTCAGCCCCAGCATTTT.

The chain has TRBV4-3 and TRBJ2-7; 11 positions agree with TRBD2. CDR1 LGHNA and CDR2 YSLEER come from the germline V gene. Unmatched junction bases numbered 2, after V lost 1 base and J lost 3 bases. The CDR3 sequence is 15 residues long. DNA for the CDR3: TGCGCCAGCAGCCAAGGGACTAGCGGGTTCTACGAGCAGTACTTC. Translating gives CASSQGTSGFYEQYF.

The rearrangement joins TRBV7-9 to TRBJ1-6, with TRBD1 matching over 7 bases. CDR1 is SEHNR and CDR2 is FQNEAQ in the germline V gene (reference sequence). The CDR3 totals 16 residues. V was pared by 0 bases and J by 6 bases, with 5 bases of the junction left unmatched. The CDR3 protein is CASSLAIGTVNSPLHF. The DNA of the CDR3 is TGTGCCAGCAGCTTAGCGATCGGGACAGTTAATTCACCCCTCCACTTT.

The rearrangement joins TRBV9 to TRBJ2-6; no reliable D call. CDR1 and CDR2 (germline): SGDLS, YYNGEE. V dropped 3 bases and J dropped 2 bases, with 6 bases sitting between them. The CDR3 contains 14 residues. The CDR3 here is CASSGRPGANVLTF. The CDR3 region has the DNA TGTGCCAGCAGCGGCCGACCTGGGGCCAACGTCCTGACTTTC.

V usage is TRBV20-1 and J usage is TRBJ1-4; unclear D gene. The germline CDR1 and CDR2 sequences are DFQATT and SNEGSKA (reference sequence). V lost 6 bases and J lost 6, with 8 bases in between. CDR3 size: 11 residues. CDR3 in DNA: TGCAGTGCCAGGCGGTATGAAAAACTGTTTTTT. As protein: CSARRYEKLFF.

As regards this clone: Other nucleotide sequences from this sample produce the same CDR3. The chain carries TRBV18 and TRBJ1-3; D not certain. V lost 2 bases, J lost 0 bases, and 5 bases lay in between. Germline CDR1 KGHSH, CDR2 LQKENI. The CDR3 contains 14 residues. The CDR3 DNA reads TGTGCCAGCTCACCAGGGTACTCTGGAAACACCATATATTTT. Encoded protein: CASSPGYSGNTIYF.

With respect to this clone: This sample includes further DNA sequences coding for the same CDR3. The genes are TRBV11-2 and TRBJ1-1; D may be TRBD1 (5 bases). CDR1 and CDR2 (germline): SGHAT, FQNNGV. The CDR3 has 14 amino acids. V was shortened by 5 bases and J by 1 base, with 11 bases between the two germline ends. The CDR3 DNA follows: TGTGCCAGCAGCCCTCAGGGTGGGAACACTGAAGCTTTCTTT. The encoded protein is CASSPQGGNTEAFF.

The V and J genes are TRBV28 and TRBJ2-5; D is tentatively TRBD1 or TRBD2 (5 bases each). The V end lost 5 bases, the J end lost 5 bases, and 12 bases lay between the germline ends. This CDR3 is 13 amino acids long. CDR1 MDHEN and CDR2 SYDVKM come from the germline V gene. CDR3 bases: TGTGCCAGCAGTCCTGGGGGTTTGGAGACCCAGTACTTC. Amino acids: CASSPGGLETQYF.

Note on this clone: This specimen includes other DNA sequences encoding the same CDR3. DNA of the CDR3: TGTGCCAGCAGTCTTGGCGGCCTCGCCTACGAGCAGTACTTC. Protein product: CASSLGGLAYEQYF. The rearrangement joins TRBV7-2 to TRBJ2-7, with D hard to call. The V end lost 6 bases, the J end lost 2 bases, and 14 bases lay between the germline ends. CDR3 length: 14 amino acids. Germline V gives CDR1 SGHTA, CDR2 FQGNSA.

The chain has TRBV10-3 and TRBJ2-2, with TRBD1 matching over 9 bases. The CDR3 is 17 residues long. Per germline, CDR1 ENHRY and CDR2 SYGVKD. J was trimmed by 6 bases and V by 6 bases; bases with no gene match: 14. CDR3 nucleotide sequence: TGTGCCATCAGCAAAAATACGGGACAGGGTATTGCCGGGGAGCTGTTTTTT. This codes for CAISKNTGQGIAGELFF.

The gene calls are TRBV7-3 and TRBJ2-3; a possible D gene is TRBD1 (5 bases). This CDR3 spans 14 amino acids. V was trimmed by 3 bases and J by 4 bases, leaving 11 bases between them. Germline V CDR1 and CDR2: SGHTA, FQGTGA. In nucleotides, the CDR3 is TGTGCCAGCAGCTTCATTGGGGCCTCAGATACGCAGTATTTT. Translating gives CASSFIGASDTQYF.

This clone was counted only a few times. The chain combines TRBV5-5 with TRBJ1-6; weak D call: TRBD1 (5 bases). Deletions cut 4 bases from V and 9 bases from J, with 17 bases between. The germline gives CDR1 SGHKS, CDR2 YYEKEE (reference sequence). The CDR3 is 15 residues long. The CDR3 loop reads CASSPGAAQTSPLHF. DNA of the CDR3: TGTGCCAGCAGCCCCGGGGCTGCCCAAACTTCACCCCTCCACTTT.